The TCR beta chain under discussion was sequenced for a study of control samples from healthy donors and cancer patients. This CDR3 comprises 11 residues. Trimming took off 2 bases at V and 8 bases at J, with 2 bases between the two ends. Using immunoSEQ multiplex PCR, the repertoire was profiled, and TCRdb retains in-frame clones only, with some absent. In the table there are roughly 150,000 clones, about nine tenths of which are singletons. The sequencing sample was made of blood. The chain couples TRBV5-3 to TRBJ1-6; D is unclear. TRBV5-3 is reported as an ORF; its role is uncertain. The TCR originated in a man between 25 and 39 years old in good health. The CDR3 DNA follows: TGTGCCAGAAGCTTCCATTCACCCCTCCACTTT. Protein: CARSFHSPLHF.